This record covers a single TCR beta chain. The data were produced by immunoSEQ multiplex PCR, yet TCRdb's version contains in-frame clones alone and is incomplete. Among fewer than 20,000 clones, around 90% were seen once, and the ten largest hold 10% to 15%. These data are taken from a study of technical replicates of blood from a few donors. Germline assignment: CDR1 GTSNPN and CDR2 SVGIG (reference sequence). The CDR3 spans 11 residues. Trimming at V came to 7 bases and at J to 11 bases, leaving 7 bases not matched to a gene. The sample comprised PBMCs. The genes are TRBV30 and TRBJ1-2, with TRBD1 identical over 10 bases. The sequence derives from a human donor in good health. The CDR3 DNA reads TGTGCCTCGGACAGGGGGATTTGGTACACCTTC. This sequence encodes CASDRGIWYTF.